Each of the 22 T cell receptor beta chains below was sequenced from the same sample in a study of regulatory T cells in long-lasting Graves disease. Indicated time point: newly diagnosed GD, antithyroid drugs for less than 3 months. From PBMCs, RNA was extracted and then used to make the TCR library. For TCR beta, libraries came from iRepertoire HTBI primers and Arm-PCR of CDR3 regions. TCRdb independently ran MiXCR on the multiplex PCR reads; one entry per CDR3 protein. Among roughly 350,000 distinct CDR3 sequences listed, 16% were seen once. These data were also reused for a study on T cells in Graves' hyperthyroidism and ophthalmopathy.

The sample was peripheral blood mononuclear cells (PBMCs), taken at new diagnosis, from a patient treated with antithyroid drugs. The source of these receptors is a man aged 35-49 years with Graves disease.

This sequence joins TRBV20-1 and TRBJ2-7; a possible D gene is TRBD2 (6 bases). Deletions cut 4 bases from V and 4 bases from J, with 14 bases between. Looked up from germline, CDR1 is DFQATT and CDR2 is SNEGSKA (reference sequence). The CDR3 runs to 13 residues. The CDR3 region is CSATDTGRYEQYF. The CDR3 nucleotides read TGCAGTGCTACCGACACCGGGAGATACGAGCAGTACTTC.

Ten or more counts support this clonotype. The J gene is TRBJ1-1, the V gene TRBV6-2 or TRBV6-3; the D gene is possibly TRBD1 (6 bases). Trimming stripped 5 bases from V and 11 bases from J, with 12 bases between. CDR1 is MNHEY, CDR2 SVGEGT, per germline. This CDR3 contains 11 residues. The CDR3 is CASSEEGGAFF. CDR3 DNA sequence: TGTGCCAGCAGTGAAGAGGGGGGCGCTTTCTTT.

The chain is built from TRBV6-1 and TRBJ2-3, with 13 bases identical to TRBD2. V dropped 2 bases and J dropped 2; count of bases not matched to a gene: 4. The CDR3 has 17 residues. Germline-derived CDR1 and CDR2 are MNHNS and SASEGT. For the CDR3, the DNA is TGTGCCAGCAGTGAATCGGGACTAGCGGGGAACACAGATACGCAGTATTTT. Translating it yields CASSESGLAGNTDTQYF.

This chain connects TRBV5-6 to TRBJ2-4, with 10 bases fitting TRBD1. The CDR3 covers 15 residues. The germline gives CDR1 SGHDT, CDR2 YYEEEE. V was pared by 0 bases and J by 5 bases, with 2 bases of the junction left unmatched. The CDR3 DNA reads as TGTGCCAGCAGCTTGGCCGGGACAGGGGAAAACATTCAGTACTTC. This translates into CASSLAGTGENIQYF. Combining the CDR3 with reference TRBV5-6 and TRBJ2-4 gives the whole variable domain DAGVTQSPTHLIKTRGQQVTLRCSPKSGHDTVSWYQQALGQGPQFIFQYYEEEERQRGNFPDRFSGHQFPNYSSELNVNALLLGDSALYLCASSLAGTGENIQYFGAGTRLSVL.

This clonotype occurred many times. V is TRBV7-2 and J is TRBJ2-1; D unclear. The CDR3 spans 12 residues. Trimming left V 0 bases short and J 11 bases short, with 8 bases between. CDR1 is SGHTA and CDR2 is FQGNSA in the germline V gene. The CDR3 region is CASSLALEQQFF. Written as DNA, the CDR3 is TGTGCCAGCAGCTTAGCCCTCGAACAGCAGTTCTTC.

The chain carries TRBV7-8 and TRBJ1-6; D ambiguous. Germline CDR1 and CDR2: SGHVS and FQNEAQ. CDR3 size: 13 residues. V was trimmed by 1 base and J by 7 bases, leaving 5 bases between them. This chain's CDR3 is CASSLELNSPLHF. The CDR3, as DNA: TGTGCCAGCAGCTTAGAGTTGAATTCACCCCTCCACTTT.

This clonotype appeared a few times. The rearrangement links TRBV24-1 to TRBJ2-1; D is possibly TRBD2 (6 bases). CDR1 KGHDR and CDR2 SFDVKD come from the germline V gene. The CDR3 loop spans 13 amino acids. Trimming took off 6 bases at V and 4 bases at J, with 9 bases between the two ends. The CDR3, as DNA: TGTGCCACCAGTCGGGGGTATTACAATGAGCAGTTCTTC. Translating gives CATSRGYYNEQFF.

This clonotype has only a few counts. V usage is TRBV30 and J usage is TRBJ2-4, with 9 bases fitting TRBD2. This CDR3 is 15 amino acids long. Germline V gene lookup returns CDR1 GTSNPN and CDR2 SVGIG (reference sequence). Unmatched junction bases numbered 6, after V lost 5 bases and J lost 1 base. CDR3 protein: CAWGGLAGAKNIQYF. CDR3 DNA: TGTGCCTGGGGGGGACTAGCTGGTGCCAAAAACATTCAGTACTTC. Full variable domain (missing parts from reference TRBV30 and TRBJ2-4): SQTIHQWPATLVQPVGSPLSLECTVEGTSNPNLYWYRQAAGRGLQLLFYSVGIGQISSEVPQNLSASRPQDRQFILSSKKLLLSDSGFYLCAWGGLAGAKNIQYFGAGTRLSVL.

This clonotype was seen a handful of times. The genes are TRBV7-6 and TRBJ2-1; possible D gene TRBD1, 5 bases. V shed 5 bases and J shed 6 bases, with 20 bases lying between them. The CDR3 spans 16 residues. Germline values: CDR1 SGHVS, CDR2 FNYEAQ. The CDR3 region is CASSKGQTVAGNEQFF. Here the CDR3 DNA reads TGTGCCAGCAGCAAAGGACAAACGGTGGCCGGCAATGAGCAGTTCTTC.

J is TRBJ2-6 and V is TRBV20-1; perhaps TRBD2 as D (5 bases). Trimming removed 3 bases at V and 2 bases at J, with 8 bases between. The germline V gene encodes CDR1 DFQATT and CDR2 SNEGSKA (reference sequence). CDR3 length: 14 residues. The CDR3 sequence is CSASEGTGANVLTF. CDR3 coding DNA: TGCAGTGCTAGTGAGGGCACTGGGGCCAACGTCCTGACTTTC.

This clonotype was seen many times. The chain recombines TRBV12-3 or TRBV12-4 with TRBJ1-6; D call uncertain. This CDR3 is 15 amino acids long. Deletions cut 2 bases from V and 2 bases from J, with 7 bases between. As DNA, the CDR3 is TGTGCCAGCAGTTTAAGACCGGCCTATAATTCACCCCTCCACTTT. Translation gives CASSLRPAYNSPLHF.

This clonotype was found a few times. One end of the junction fails to match germline, which may point to a read error. The gene calls are TRBV18 and TRBJ2-7; D is unclear. Germline V gene sequence: CDR1 KGHSH, CDR2 LQKENI. The CDR3 is 13 residues long. The CDR3 sequence is CAGSPRMPYEQYF. The CDR3 DNA follows: TGTGCCGGCTCACCACGCATGCCCTACGAGCAGTACTTC.

As regards this clonotype: This may be a read error: a much more frequent sequence differs by one nucleotide. The V gene is TRBV2, the J gene TRBJ2-5; D is possibly TRBD2 (5 bases). The CDR3 extends over 15 amino acids. Germline V gene lookup returns CDR1 SNHLY and CDR2 FYNNEI. V lost 5 bases to trimming and J lost 5 bases, with 18 bases between them. The chain's CDR3 is CASSRIANFRETQYF. The CDR3 nucleotides are TGTGCCAGCAGTCGAATAGCGAATTTCAGGGAGACCCAGTACTTC.

This clonotype was observed many times. The chain uses TRBV5-6 and TRBJ2-3; maybe TRBD2 (6 bases). The CDR3 is 15 residues long. Germline CDR1 reads SGHDT; CDR2 reads YYEEEE. V was trimmed by 4 bases and J by 0 bases, leaving 12 bases between them. The CDR3 loop reads CASSVGGISTDTQYF. In nucleotides, the CDR3 is TGTGCCAGCAGCGTAGGCGGGATTAGCACAGATACGCAGTATTTT.

The chain joins TRBV5-1 to TRBJ2-1; 9 bases align to TRBD2. This CDR3 has 18 amino acids. The V segment lost 1 base and the J segment 1 base; nucleotides outside the gene matches: 9. Germline lookup yields CDR1 SGHRS and CDR2 YFSETQ. CDR3 coding DNA: TGCGCCAGCAGCTTGCCCAAAGCGGGGGGTGGGTCCTACAATGAGCAGTTCTTC. The encoded protein is CASSLPKAGGGSYNEQFF.

This clonotype was found many times. This chain connects TRBV28 to TRBJ1-5; a weak D match, TRBD1 (6 bases). CDR1 and CDR2 from the germline V gene are MDHEN and SYDVKM. This CDR3 has 18 residues. Trimming took off 5 bases at V and 1 base at J, with 21 bases between the two ends. CDR3 DNA: TGTGCCAGCAGTAGTAAAGGATGGGGGCGGCGAAGCAATCAGCCCCAGCATTTT. This codes for CASSSKGWGRRSNQPQHF.

This clonotype has only a few counts. This chain links TRBV28 with TRBJ2-1, with TRBD2 as a possible D gene (6 bases). Germline-derived CDR1 and CDR2 are MDHEN and SYDVKM. There are 17 residues in the CDR3. The V end lost 3 bases, the J end lost 9 bases, and 24 bases lay between the germline ends. The CDR3 nucleotides read TGTGCCAGCAGTTTCCCCCCCCGGGGGACGTGGACTATTGAGCAGTTCTTC. Residues: CASSFPPRGTWTIEQFF.

This clonotype was observed many times. The chain couples TRBV7-2 to TRBJ1-1; 7 positions match TRBD1. CDR3 length equals 14 residues. Germline V CDR1 and CDR2: SGHTA, FQGNSA. V lost 2 bases and J lost 4; bases outside the gene matches: 4. Written as DNA, the CDR3 is TGTGCCAGCAGCTTAAGGTCAGGGGGCACTGAAGCTTTCTTT. It translates to CASSLRSGGTEAFF.

In its sample, this clonotype was seen many times. In DNA, the CDR3 is TGCGCCAGCAGCTTGGAACTAGCGGGGGGGCCGGCCGGGGAGCTGTTTTTT. Its translation is CASSLELAGGPAGELFF. This rearrangement joins TRBV5-1 to TRBJ2-2, with TRBD2 identical over 13 bases. This CDR3 comprises 17 residues. The V segment lost 0 bases and the J segment 6 bases; nucleotides outside the gene matches: 5. Germline CDR1 is SGHRS and CDR2 is YFSETQ.

This clonotype was picked up many times. V usage is TRBV7-9 and J usage is TRBJ2-7, with D possibly TRBD1 on 6 matching bases. V dropped 5 bases and J dropped 2 bases, with 13 bases sitting between them. Germline V lookup: CDR1 SEHNR, CDR2 FQNEAQ (reference sequence). The CDR3 length is 14 residues. The CDR3 DNA follows: TGTGCCAGCAGCCCCTCGACAGGACCCTACGAGCAGTACTTC. Protein: CASSPSTGPYEQYF.

This clonotype was recorded many times. The chain uses TRBV7-9 and TRBJ2-5; 13 bases map to TRBD2. CDR1 and CDR2 from the germline V gene are SEHNR and FQNEAQ (reference sequence). This CDR3 contains 16 residues. The V gene end was trimmed by 5 bases and the J gene end by 1 base; junction bases not matched to a gene: 4. The DNA of the CDR3 is TGTGCCAGCAGCGAGGGACTAGCGGGGCCCCAAGAGACCCAGTACTTC. Protein sequence: CASSEGLAGPQETQYF.

This clonotype was found many times. The chain links TRBV20-1 to TRBJ2-5, with D uncertain. The CDR3 covers 11 residues. Looked up from germline, CDR1 is DFQATT and CDR2 is SNEGSKA (reference sequence). The germline V and J ends were trimmed by 0 bases and 4 bases, with 3 bases remaining between them. This CDR3 is CSARDRETQYF. The CDR3 region has the DNA TGCAGTGCTAGAGATCGAGAGACCCAGTACTTC.